These 16 T cell receptor beta chains were all obtained from the same sample, sequenced in a study of blood T cell repertoires in COVID-19. Using immunoSEQ multiplex PCR, the repertoire was profiled, and TCRdb retains in-frame clones only, with some absent. Of under 200,000 clones listed, 85% are singletons. Sequenced sample: peripheral blood. These receptors all stem from a woman older than 75 with COVID-19, enrolled during active disease.

The rearrangement joins TRBV9 to TRBJ2-3; D is unresolved. CDR3 length: 12 amino acids. V lost 2 bases, J lost 2 bases, and 3 bases lay in between. The germline V gene has CDR1 SGDLS and CDR2 YYNGEE. The CDR3 nucleotides read TGTGCCAGCAGCGTTTACACAGATACGCAGTATTTT. Its translation: CASSVYTDTQYF.

The chain uses TRBV11-2 and TRBJ2-2, with D uncertain. V was trimmed by 1 base and J by 7 bases, leaving 19 bases between them. This CDR3 is 17 amino acids long. Germline assignment: CDR1 SGHAT and CDR2 FQNNGV. The CDR3 protein is CASSLVPPSPSHGELFF. The DNA for the CDR3 is TGTGCCAGCAGCTTAGTTCCACCGAGCCCTTCTCACGGGGAGCTGTTTTTT.

The J gene is TRBJ2-5, the V gene TRBV29-1; a weak D match, TRBD1 (5 bases). The V end lost 6 bases, the J end lost 1 base, and 9 bases lay between the germline ends. Germline V lookup: CDR1 SQVTM, CDR2 ANQGSEA. There are 12 residues in the CDR3. The CDR3 nucleotides are TGCAGCGTCGTGACAGCCCAAGAGACCCAGTACTTC. Amino acids: CSVVTAQETQYF.

V usage is TRBV5-8 and J usage is TRBJ2-7; 9 bases line up with TRBD1. The CDR3 consists of 14 residues. The germline V gene has CDR1 SGHTS and CDR2 YDEGEE. J lost 5 bases, V lost 3 bases, and 6 bases had no gene match. The CDR3 here is CASSSRQGDHEQYF. Here the CDR3 DNA reads TGTGCCAGCAGCTCCCGACAGGGGGACCACGAGCAGTACTTC.

The chain has TRBV18 and TRBJ2-3; D unresolved. Looked up from germline, CDR1 is KGHSH and CDR2 is LQKENI. The V gene lost 3 bases and the J gene lost 0 bases, with 13 bases spanning the gap. The CDR3 extends over 16 amino acids. The CDR3 protein is CASSPLGRTSTDTQYF. DNA for the CDR3: TGTGCCAGCTCACCTCTCGGTAGAACTAGCACAGATACGCAGTATTTT.

The chain uses TRBV11-3 and TRBJ1-1, with D perhaps TRBD1 (6 bases). Trimming pared 5 bases from V and 6 bases from J, leaving 13 bases between. Germline V gives CDR1 SGHNT, CDR2 YENEEA. The CDR3 runs 13 residues. This chain's CDR3 is CASSSHREAEAFF. For the CDR3, the DNA is TGTGCCAGCAGCAGCCACAGGGAAGCTGAAGCTTTCTTT.

This clone showed up just a few times. Written as DNA, the CDR3 is TGTGCCAGCAGCTGGGACAGGCACAATGAGCAGTTCTTC. Its translation: CASSWDRHNEQFF. J is TRBJ2-1 and V is TRBV7-8; 8 bases fit TRBD1. The ends lost 4 bases at V and 5 bases at J; junction bases unmatched: 1. The CDR3 spans 13 residues. The germline V gene has CDR1 SGHVS and CDR2 FQNEAQ.

This clone has just a few counts. The chain joins TRBV7-2 to TRBJ1-5, with D hard to call. The CDR3 runs to 14 residues. CDR1 and CDR2 (germline): SGHTA, FQGNSA. V lost 3 bases and J 6 bases, leaving 12 bases between the germline ends. The CDR3 region has the DNA TGTGCCAGCAGCTTGGGCGCGGGTGGTCAGCCCCAGCATTTT. This codes for CASSLGAGGQPQHF.

V is TRBV18 and J is TRBJ2-1; 15 nucleotides align to TRBD2. Germline trimming cut 6 bases from V and 5 bases from J; bases unmatched to any gene: 11. Germline V gene lookup returns CDR1 KGHSH and CDR2 LQKENI. The CDR3 is 18 amino acids. The CDR3 loop reads CASSPVPGLAGGHNEQFF. CDR3 DNA: TGTGCCAGCTCCCCCGTCCCGGGACTAGCGGGGGGCCACAATGAGCAGTTCTTC. Using reference TRBV18 and TRBJ2-1 for the parts outside the CDR3, the full variable domain is NAGVMQNPRHLVRRRGQEARLRCSPMKGHSHVYWYRQLPEEGLKFMVYLQKENIIDESGMPKERFSAEFPKEGPSILRIQQVVRGDSAAYFCASSPVPGLAGGHNEQFFGPGTRLTVL.

The chain uses TRBV5-6 and TRBJ1-6; maybe TRBD1 (5 bases). V lost 4 bases, J lost 7 bases, and 12 bases lay in between. Per the germline V gene, CDR1 is SGHDT and CDR2 is YYEEEE. This CDR3 is built from 14 residues. The CDR3 reads CASSRVGQNSPLHF. The DNA of the CDR3 is TGTGCCAGCAGCCGCGTGGGGCAAAATTCACCCCTCCACTTT.

The chain uses TRBV19 and TRBJ2-2; a weak D match, TRBD1 (5 bases). Germline assignment: CDR1 LNHDA and CDR2 SQIVND (reference sequence). V was clipped by 10 bases and J by 2 bases, with 20 bases between them. This CDR3 has 16 amino acids. DNA for the CDR3: TGTGCCACCCAGGGTTTTTCCATCCCCAACACCGGGGAGCTGTTTTTT. Its translation: CATQGFSIPNTGELFF.

V gene TRBV15 combines with J gene TRBJ1-4; D remains unclear. This CDR3 contains 17 residues. V lost 3 bases to trimming and J lost 0 bases, with 14 bases between them. The germline V gene encodes CDR1 LNHNV and CDR2 YYDKDF (reference sequence). In nucleotides, the CDR3 is TGTGCCACCAGCAGGATGAGGTCGGCAGCAACTAATGAAAAACTGTTTTTT. Its translation: CATSRMRSAATNEKLFF.

This rearrangement joins TRBV9 to TRBJ2-3; TRBD1 is a possible D gene (6 bases). Germline CDR1 reads SGDLS; CDR2 reads YYNGEE. This CDR3 has 18 residues. Trimming left V 3 bases short and J 1 base short, with 21 bases between. The CDR3 reads CASSAQFQGISRTDTQYF. CDR3 coding DNA: TGTGCCAGCAGCGCCCAATTCCAGGGGATTTCCCGCACAGATACGCAGTATTTT.

The chain employs TRBV5-1 and TRBJ1-6; D not resolved. V shed 0 bases and J shed 6 bases, with 10 bases lying between them. The CDR3 is 15 amino acids. Germline CDR1 reads SGHRS; CDR2 reads YFSETQ. CDR3 sequence reads: CASSLERSSNSPLHF. CDR3 bases: TGCGCCAGCAGCTTGGAAAGGAGTTCTAATTCACCCCTCCACTTT.

V is TRBV5-1 and J is TRBJ2-7; perhaps TRBD2 as D (6 bases). Germline CDR1 is SGHRS and CDR2 is YFSETQ. The length of the CDR3 is 12 residues. The V end was cut by 4 bases, the J end by 5 bases, with 10 bases between. Here the CDR3 DNA reads TGCGCCAGCAGCATACCGGGAGACGAGCAGTACTTC. Amino acids: CASSIPGDEQYF.

The chain links TRBV18 to TRBJ1-1, with D unclear. In germline, CDR1 is KGHSH, CDR2 LQKENI. The germline V and J ends were trimmed by 2 bases and 3 bases, with 7 bases remaining between them. CDR3 length: 13 amino acids. CDR3 sequence: CASSPVSDTEAFF. The CDR3 DNA follows: TGTGCCAGCTCACCAGTTTCGGACACTGAAGCTTTCTTT. Full variable domain (outside the CDR3, taken from reference TRBV18 and TRBJ1-1): NAGVMQNPRHLVRRRGQEARLRCSPMKGHSHVYWYRQLPEEGLKFMVYLQKENIIDESGMPKERFSAEFPKEGPSILRIQQVVRGDSAAYFCASSPVSDTEAFFGQGTRLTVV.